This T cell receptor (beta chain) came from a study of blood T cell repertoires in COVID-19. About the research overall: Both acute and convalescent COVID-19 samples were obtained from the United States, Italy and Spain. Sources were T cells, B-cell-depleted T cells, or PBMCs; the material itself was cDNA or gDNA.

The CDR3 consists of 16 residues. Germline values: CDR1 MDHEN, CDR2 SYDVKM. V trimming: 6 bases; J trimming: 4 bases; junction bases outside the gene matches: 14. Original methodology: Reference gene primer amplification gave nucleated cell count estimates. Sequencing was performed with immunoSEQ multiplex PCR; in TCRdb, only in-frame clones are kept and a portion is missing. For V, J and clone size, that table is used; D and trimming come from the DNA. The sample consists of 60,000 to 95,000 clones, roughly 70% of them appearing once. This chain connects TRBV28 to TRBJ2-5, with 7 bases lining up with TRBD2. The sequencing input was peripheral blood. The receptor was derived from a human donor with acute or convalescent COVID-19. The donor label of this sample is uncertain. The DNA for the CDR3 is TGTGCCAGCAGCAAACGGACTAGGGCCGGGGGAGAGACCCAGTACTTC. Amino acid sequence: CASSKRTRAGGETQYF.